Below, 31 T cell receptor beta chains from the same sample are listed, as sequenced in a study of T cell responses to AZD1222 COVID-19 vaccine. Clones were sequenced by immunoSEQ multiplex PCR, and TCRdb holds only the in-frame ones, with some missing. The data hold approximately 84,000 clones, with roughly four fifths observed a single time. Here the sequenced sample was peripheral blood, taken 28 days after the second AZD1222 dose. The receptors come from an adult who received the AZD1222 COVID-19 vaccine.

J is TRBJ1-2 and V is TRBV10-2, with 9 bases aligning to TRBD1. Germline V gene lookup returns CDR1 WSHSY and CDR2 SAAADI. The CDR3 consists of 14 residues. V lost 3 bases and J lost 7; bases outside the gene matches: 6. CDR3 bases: TGCGCCAGCAGTGACCACAGGGGGCTGGTTGGCTACACCTTC. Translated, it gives CASSDHRGLVGYTF.

The CDR3 sequence: CASSPVGTGGYEQYF. The DNA of the CDR3 is TGTGCCAGTAGCCCCGTCGGGACAGGGGGCTACGAGCAGTACTTC. The V gene is TRBV19, the J gene TRBJ2-7; 11 bases fit TRBD1. CDR3 length: 15 residues. V dropped 6 bases and J dropped 3; count of bases not matched to a gene: 7. The germline V gene encodes CDR1 LNHDA and CDR2 SQIVND (reference sequence).

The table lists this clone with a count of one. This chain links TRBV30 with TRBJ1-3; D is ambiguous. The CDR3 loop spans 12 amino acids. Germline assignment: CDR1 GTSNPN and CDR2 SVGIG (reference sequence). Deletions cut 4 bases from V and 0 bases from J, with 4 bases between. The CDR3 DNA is TGTGCCTGGACTTACTCTGGAAACACCATATATTTT. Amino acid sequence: CAWTYSGNTIYF.

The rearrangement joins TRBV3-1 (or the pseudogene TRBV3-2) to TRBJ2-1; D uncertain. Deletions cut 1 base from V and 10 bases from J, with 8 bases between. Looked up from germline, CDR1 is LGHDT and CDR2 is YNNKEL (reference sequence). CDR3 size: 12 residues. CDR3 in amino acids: CASSQGYGEQFF. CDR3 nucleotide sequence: TGTGCCAGCAGCCAAGGGTACGGCGAGCAGTTCTTC.

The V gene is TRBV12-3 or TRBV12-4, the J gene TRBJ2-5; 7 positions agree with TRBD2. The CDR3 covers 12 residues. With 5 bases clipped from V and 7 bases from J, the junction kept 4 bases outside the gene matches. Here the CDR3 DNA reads TGTGCCAGCAGTCGGACTAGGGGGACCCAGTACTTC. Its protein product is CASSRTRGTQYF.

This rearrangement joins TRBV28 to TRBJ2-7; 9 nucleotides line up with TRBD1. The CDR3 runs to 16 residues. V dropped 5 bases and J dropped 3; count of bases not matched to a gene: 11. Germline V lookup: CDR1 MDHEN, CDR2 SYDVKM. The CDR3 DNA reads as TGTGCCAGCAGTCCCCGATACAGGGGGCATGACTACGAGCAGTACTTC. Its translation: CASSPRYRGHDYEQYF.

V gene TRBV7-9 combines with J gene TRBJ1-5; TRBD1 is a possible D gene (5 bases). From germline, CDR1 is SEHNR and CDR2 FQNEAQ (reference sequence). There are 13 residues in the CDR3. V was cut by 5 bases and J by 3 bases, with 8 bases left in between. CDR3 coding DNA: TGTGCCAGCAGCGTGGGGCCCAATCAGCCCCAGCATTTT. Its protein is CASSVGPNQPQHF. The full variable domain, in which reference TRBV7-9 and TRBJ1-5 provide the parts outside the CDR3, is DTGVSQNPRHKITKRGQNVTFRCDPISEHNRLYWYRQTLGQGPEFLTYFQNEAQLEKSRLLSDRFSAERPKGSFSTLEIQRTEQGDSAMYLCASSVGPNQPQHFGDGTRLSIL.

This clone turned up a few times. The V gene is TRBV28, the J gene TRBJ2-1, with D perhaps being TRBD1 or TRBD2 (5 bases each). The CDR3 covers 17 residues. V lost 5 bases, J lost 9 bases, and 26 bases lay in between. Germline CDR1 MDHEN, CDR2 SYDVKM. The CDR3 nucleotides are TGTGCCAGCAGTCTACGGACGGGACCCAATGAAGCGCCTGAGCAGTTCTTC. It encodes CASSLRTGPNEAPEQFF.

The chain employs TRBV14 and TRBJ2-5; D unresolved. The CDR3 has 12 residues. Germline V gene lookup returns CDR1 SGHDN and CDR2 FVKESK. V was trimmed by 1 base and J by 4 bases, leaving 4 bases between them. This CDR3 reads CASSQGRETQYF. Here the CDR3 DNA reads TGTGCCAGCAGCCAAGGTCGAGAGACCCAGTACTTC.

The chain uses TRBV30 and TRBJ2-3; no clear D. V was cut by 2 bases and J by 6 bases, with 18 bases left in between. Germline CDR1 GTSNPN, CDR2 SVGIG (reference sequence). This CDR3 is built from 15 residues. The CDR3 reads CAWSTTPRSHDTQYF. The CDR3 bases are TGTGCCTGGAGTACAACACCTAGAAGTCACGATACGCAGTATTTT.

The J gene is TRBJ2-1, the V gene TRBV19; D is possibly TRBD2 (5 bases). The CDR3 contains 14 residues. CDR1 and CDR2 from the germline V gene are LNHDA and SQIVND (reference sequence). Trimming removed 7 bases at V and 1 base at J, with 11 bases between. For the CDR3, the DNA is TGTGCCAGTAACCCCCGGGGATCCTACAATGAGCAGTTCTTC. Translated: CASNPRGSYNEQFF.

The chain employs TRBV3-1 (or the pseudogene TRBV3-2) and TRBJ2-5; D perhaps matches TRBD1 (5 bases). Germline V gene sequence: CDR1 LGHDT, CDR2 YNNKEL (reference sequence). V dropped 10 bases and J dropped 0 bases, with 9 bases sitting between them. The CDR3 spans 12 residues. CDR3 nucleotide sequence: TGTGCCACCTCAGGGTACCAAGAGACCCAGTACTTC. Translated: CATSGYQETQYF.

This chain's CDR3 is CASSIFRGSYEQYF. The CDR3 DNA sequence: TGTGCCAGTAGTATTTTTCGGGGATCCTACGAGCAGTACTTC. J is TRBJ2-7 and V is TRBV19; perhaps TRBD2 as D (5 bases). This CDR3 is built from 14 residues. With 3 bases removed from V and 1 base from J, the gap between germline ends came to 10 bases. Germline loops: CDR1 LNHDA, CDR2 SQIVND (reference sequence).

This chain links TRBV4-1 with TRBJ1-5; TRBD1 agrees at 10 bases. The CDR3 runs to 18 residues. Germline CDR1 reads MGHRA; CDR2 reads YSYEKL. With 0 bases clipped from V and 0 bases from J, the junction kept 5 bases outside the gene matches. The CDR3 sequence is CASSQDRTGGASNQPQHF. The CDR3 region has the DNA TGCGCCAGCAGCCAAGATAGGACAGGGGGTGCTAGCAATCAGCCCCAGCATTTT.

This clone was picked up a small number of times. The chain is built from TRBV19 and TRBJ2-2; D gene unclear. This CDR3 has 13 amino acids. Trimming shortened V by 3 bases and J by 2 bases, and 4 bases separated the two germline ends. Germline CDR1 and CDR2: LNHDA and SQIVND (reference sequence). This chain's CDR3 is CASSIGNTGELFF. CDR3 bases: TGTGCCAGTAGTATCGGTAACACCGGGGAGCTGTTTTTT.

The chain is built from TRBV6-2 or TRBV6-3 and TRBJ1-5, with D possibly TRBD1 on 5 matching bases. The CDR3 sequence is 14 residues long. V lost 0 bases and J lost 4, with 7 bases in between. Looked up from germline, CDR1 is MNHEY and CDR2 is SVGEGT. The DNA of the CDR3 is TGTGCCAGCAGTTACTCGGCAGGGAATCAGCCCCAGCATTTT. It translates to CASSYSAGNQPQHF.

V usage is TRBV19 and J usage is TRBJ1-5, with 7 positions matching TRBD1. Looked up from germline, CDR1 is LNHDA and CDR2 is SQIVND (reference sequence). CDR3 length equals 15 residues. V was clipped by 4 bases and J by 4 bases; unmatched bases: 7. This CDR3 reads CASSTNLQGNQPQHF. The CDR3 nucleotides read TGTGCCAGTAGTACCAACCTACAGGGGAATCAGCCCCAGCATTTT.

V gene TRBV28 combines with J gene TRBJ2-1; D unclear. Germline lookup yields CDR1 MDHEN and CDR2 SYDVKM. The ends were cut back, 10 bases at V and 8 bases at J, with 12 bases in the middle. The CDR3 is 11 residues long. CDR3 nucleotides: TGTGCCACCTCCAGCACGGATGAGCAGTTCTTC. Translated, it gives CATSSTDEQFF.

Here the CDR3 DNA reads TGTGCCAGCAGCTCCCGGGACAGGGCGGAAGCTTTCTTT. This gives the protein CASSSRDRAEAFF. The chain combines TRBV11-1 with TRBJ1-1; 9 bases agree with TRBD1. J gave up 8 bases and V 4 bases, and 5 bases lay outside the gene matches. The CDR3 contains 13 residues. The V gene's germline CDR1 is SGHAT and CDR2 FQDESV (reference sequence).

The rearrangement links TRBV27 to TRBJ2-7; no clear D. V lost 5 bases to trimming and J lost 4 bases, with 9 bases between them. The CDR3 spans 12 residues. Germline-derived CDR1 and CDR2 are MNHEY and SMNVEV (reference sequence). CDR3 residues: CASSPDTYEQYF. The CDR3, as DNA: TGTGCCAGCAGTCCCGACACGTACGAGCAGTACTTC.

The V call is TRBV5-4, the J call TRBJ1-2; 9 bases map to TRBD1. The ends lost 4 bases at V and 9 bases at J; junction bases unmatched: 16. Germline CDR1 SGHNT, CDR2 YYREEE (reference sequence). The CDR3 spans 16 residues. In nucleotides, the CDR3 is TGTGCCAGCAGCCCCTCTACGACAGGGGGGATGAGGCGCTACACCTTC. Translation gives CASSPSTTGGMRRYTF.

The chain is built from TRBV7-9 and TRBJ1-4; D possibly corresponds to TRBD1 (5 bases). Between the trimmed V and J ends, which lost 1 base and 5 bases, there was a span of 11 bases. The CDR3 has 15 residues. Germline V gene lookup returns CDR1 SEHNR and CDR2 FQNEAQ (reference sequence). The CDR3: CASSLGGTENEKLFF. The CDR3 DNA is TGTGCCAGCAGCTTAGGGGGGACCGAAAATGAAAAACTGTTTTTT. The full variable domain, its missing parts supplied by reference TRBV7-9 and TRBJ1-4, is DTGVSQNPRHKITKRGQNVTFRCDPISEHNRLYWYRQTLGQGPEFLTYFQNEAQLEKSRLLSDRFSAERPKGSFSTLEIQRTEQGDSAMYLCASSLGGTENEKLFFGSGTQLSVL.

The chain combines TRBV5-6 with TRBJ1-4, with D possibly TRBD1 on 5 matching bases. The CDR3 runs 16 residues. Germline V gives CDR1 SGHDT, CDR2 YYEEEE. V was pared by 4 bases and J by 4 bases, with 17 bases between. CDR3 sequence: CASSIQDGTNNEKLFF. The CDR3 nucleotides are TGTGCCAGCAGCATACAGGACGGGACCAATAATGAAAAACTGTTTTTT.

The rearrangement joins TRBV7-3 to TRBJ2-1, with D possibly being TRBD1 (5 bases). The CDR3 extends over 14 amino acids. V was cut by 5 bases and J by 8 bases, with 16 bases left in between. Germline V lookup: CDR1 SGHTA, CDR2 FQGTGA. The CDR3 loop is CASSPQKGFDEQFF. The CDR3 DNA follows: TGTGCCAGCAGCCCCCAGAAGGGGTTCGATGAGCAGTTCTTC.

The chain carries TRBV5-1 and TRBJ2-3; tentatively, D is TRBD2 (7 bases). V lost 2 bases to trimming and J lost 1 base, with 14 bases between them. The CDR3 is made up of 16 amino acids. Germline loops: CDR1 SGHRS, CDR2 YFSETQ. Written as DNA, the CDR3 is TGCGCCAGCAGCTTCCGGGGGGCATGGGGCACAGATACGCAGTATTTT. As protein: CASSFRGAWGTDTQYF.

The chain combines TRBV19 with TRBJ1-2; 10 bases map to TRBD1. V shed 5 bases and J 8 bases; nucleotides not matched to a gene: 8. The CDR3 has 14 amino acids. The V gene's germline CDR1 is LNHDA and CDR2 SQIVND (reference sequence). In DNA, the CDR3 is TGTGCCAGTAGTCCCCGGGGACAGGGGCACGGCTACACCTTC. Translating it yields CASSPRGQGHGYTF.

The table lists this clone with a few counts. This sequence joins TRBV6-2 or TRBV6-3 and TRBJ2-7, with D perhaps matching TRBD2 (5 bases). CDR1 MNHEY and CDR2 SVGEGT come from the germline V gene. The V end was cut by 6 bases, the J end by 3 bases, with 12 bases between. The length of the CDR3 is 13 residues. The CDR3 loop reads CASSLRLLYEQYF. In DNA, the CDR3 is TGTGCCAGCAGCCTCAGACTACTCTACGAGCAGTACTTC.

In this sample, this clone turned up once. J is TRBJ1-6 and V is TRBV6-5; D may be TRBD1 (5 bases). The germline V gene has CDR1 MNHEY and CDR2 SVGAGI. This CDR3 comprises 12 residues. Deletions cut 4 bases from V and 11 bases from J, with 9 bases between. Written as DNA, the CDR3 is TGTGCCAGCAGTTCAGGGACGGCACCCCTCCACTTT. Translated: CASSSGTAPLHF.

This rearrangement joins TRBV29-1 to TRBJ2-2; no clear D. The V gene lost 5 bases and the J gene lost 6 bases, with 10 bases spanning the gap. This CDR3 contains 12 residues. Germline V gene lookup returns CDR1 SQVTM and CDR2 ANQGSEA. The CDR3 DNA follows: TGCAGCGTTAGCCCAGCTGCCGGGGAGCTGTTTTTT. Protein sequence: CSVSPAAGELFF.

The chain's CDR3 is CASSQDRDIDSPLHF. The DNA for the CDR3 is TGTGCCAGCAGCCAAGACCGGGACATAGATTCACCCCTCCACTTT. The rearrangement joins TRBV4-2 to TRBJ1-6, with D possibly matching TRBD1 (6 bases). This CDR3 is built from 15 residues. Trimming removed 0 bases from V and 8 bases from J, with 11 bases in between. Germline CDR1 reads LGHNA; CDR2 reads YNFKEQ.

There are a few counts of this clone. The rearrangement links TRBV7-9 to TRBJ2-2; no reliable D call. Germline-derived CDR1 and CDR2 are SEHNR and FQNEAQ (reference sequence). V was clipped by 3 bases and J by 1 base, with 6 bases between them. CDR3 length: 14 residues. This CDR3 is CASSLAGNTGELFF. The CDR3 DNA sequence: TGTGCCAGCAGCTTGGCAGGGAACACCGGGGAGCTGTTTTTT.